The present T cell receptor (beta chain) was sequenced within a study of blood T cells in healthy people across ages. Study outcomes and limitations: Naive and antigen-experienced cells were not separated, limiting conclusive comparison.

For the second PCR, which ran for 7 to 11 cycles, a sample-barcoded 5' primer and a J-beta primer mix were used. TCRdb fed the 5' RACE reads into MiXCR, producing one record per CDR3 protein. The sample holds roughly 500,000 distinct CDR3 sequences; around 24% are singletons and the top ten take 7.5% to 9%. From germline, CDR1 is MNHEY and CDR2 SMNVEV (reference sequence). V was shortened by 6 bases and J by 4 bases, with 12 bases between the two germline ends. The length of the CDR3 is 14 residues. This clonotype appeared a few times. No antigen is known for it. These data also formed part of another study, on T cells of mothers and their children. As that study records: Related and unrelated pairs show similar thymic shaping of TCR recombination output. Detection yielded no persistent microchimeric T cell clones.

Sequenced: blood. The chain recombines TRBV27 with TRBJ2-2; D gene uncertain. This sequence was found in a boy younger than 18 in good health. The DNA of the CDR3 is TGTGCCAGCAGCTCTGGTTTCGGCACCGGGGAGCTGTTTTTT. It encodes CASSSGFGTGELFF.